These 2 T cell receptor beta chains were sequenced from one sample in a study of blood T cells in healthy people across ages. Primed by a sample-barcoded 5' primer and a J-beta primer mix, a second PCR proceeded for roughly 7 to 12 cycles. Each CDR3 protein gets one entry after TCRdb re-called the 5' RACE reads with MiXCR. The profile covers about 1.1 million distinct CDR3 sequences, with about two fifths appearing a single time and under 15% taken by the ten largest. Source material: blood. The receptor set was obtained from a man in his late teens or twenties in good health.

CDR3 sequence reads: CASSLDQLHEQFF. CDR3 DNA sequence: TGTGCCAGCAGTTTAGATCAACTCCATGAGCAGTTCTTC. The chain is built from TRBV12-3 or TRBV12-4 and TRBJ2-1, with unresolved D. The CDR3 has 13 residues. Between the trimmed V and J ends, which lost 1 base and 8 bases, there was a span of 9 bases.

The chain links TRBV20-1 to TRBJ2-1; D uncertain. The germline V gene encodes CDR1 DFQATT and CDR2 SNEGSKA (reference sequence). This CDR3 contains 14 residues. Trimming removed 2 bases at V and 1 base at J, with 9 bases between. The CDR3 DNA follows: TGCAGTGCTAGACAGGTGCTTTCCTACAATGAGCAGTTCTTC. The encoded protein is CSARQVLSYNEQFF.